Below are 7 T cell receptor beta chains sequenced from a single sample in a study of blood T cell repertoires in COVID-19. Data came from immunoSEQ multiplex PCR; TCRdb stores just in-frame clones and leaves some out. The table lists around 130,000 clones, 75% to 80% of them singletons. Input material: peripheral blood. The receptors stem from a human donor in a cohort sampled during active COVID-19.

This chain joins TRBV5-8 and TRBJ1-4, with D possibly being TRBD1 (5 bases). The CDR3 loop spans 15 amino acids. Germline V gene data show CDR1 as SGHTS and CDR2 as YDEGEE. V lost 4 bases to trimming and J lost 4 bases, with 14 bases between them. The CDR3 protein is CASSLRDRHNEKLFF. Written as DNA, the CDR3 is TGTGCCAGCAGCCTGCGAGACAGACATAATGAAAAACTGTTTTTT.

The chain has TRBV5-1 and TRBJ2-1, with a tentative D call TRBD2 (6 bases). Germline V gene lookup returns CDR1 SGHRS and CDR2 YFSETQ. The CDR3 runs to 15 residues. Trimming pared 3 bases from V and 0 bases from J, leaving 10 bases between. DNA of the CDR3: TGCGCCAGCAGCTCGGGACTTAGCTCCTACAATGAGCAGTTCTTC. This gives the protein CASSSGLSSYNEQFF.

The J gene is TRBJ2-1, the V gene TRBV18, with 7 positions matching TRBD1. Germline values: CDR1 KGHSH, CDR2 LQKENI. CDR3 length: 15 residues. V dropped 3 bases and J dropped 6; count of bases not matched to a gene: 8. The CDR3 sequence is CASSPVRGIGNEQFF. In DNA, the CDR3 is TGTGCCAGCTCACCCGTCAGGGGGATCGGCAATGAGCAGTTCTTC.

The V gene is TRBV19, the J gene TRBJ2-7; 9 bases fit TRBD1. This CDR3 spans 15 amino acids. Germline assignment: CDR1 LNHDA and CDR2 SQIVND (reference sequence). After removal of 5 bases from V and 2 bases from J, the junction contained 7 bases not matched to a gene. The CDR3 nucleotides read TGTGCCAGTAGTTCCGGGACAGGGCATCCCTACGAGCAGTACTTC. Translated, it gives CASSSGTGHPYEQYF.

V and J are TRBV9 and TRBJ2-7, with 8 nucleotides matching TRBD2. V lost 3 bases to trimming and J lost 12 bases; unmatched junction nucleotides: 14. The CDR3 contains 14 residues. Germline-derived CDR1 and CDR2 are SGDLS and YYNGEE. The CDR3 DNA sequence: TGTGCCAGCAGCGCGCGGGGGGAAAACAACCAACCGTACTTC. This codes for CASSARGENNQPYF.

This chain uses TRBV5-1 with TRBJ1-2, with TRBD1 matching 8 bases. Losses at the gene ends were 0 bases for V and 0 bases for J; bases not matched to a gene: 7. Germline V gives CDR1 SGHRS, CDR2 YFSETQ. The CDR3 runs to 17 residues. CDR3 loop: CASSLDGQGPTNYGYTF. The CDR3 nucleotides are TGCGCCAGCAGCTTGGATGGACAGGGCCCCACTAACTATGGCTACACCTTC.

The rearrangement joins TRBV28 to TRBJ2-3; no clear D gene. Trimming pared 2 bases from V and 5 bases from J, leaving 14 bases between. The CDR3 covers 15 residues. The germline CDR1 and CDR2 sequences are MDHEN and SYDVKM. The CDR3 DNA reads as TGTGCCAGCAGTTTAGTCCCAGCGCTTGGAGATACGCAGTATTTT. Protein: CASSLVPALGDTQYF.